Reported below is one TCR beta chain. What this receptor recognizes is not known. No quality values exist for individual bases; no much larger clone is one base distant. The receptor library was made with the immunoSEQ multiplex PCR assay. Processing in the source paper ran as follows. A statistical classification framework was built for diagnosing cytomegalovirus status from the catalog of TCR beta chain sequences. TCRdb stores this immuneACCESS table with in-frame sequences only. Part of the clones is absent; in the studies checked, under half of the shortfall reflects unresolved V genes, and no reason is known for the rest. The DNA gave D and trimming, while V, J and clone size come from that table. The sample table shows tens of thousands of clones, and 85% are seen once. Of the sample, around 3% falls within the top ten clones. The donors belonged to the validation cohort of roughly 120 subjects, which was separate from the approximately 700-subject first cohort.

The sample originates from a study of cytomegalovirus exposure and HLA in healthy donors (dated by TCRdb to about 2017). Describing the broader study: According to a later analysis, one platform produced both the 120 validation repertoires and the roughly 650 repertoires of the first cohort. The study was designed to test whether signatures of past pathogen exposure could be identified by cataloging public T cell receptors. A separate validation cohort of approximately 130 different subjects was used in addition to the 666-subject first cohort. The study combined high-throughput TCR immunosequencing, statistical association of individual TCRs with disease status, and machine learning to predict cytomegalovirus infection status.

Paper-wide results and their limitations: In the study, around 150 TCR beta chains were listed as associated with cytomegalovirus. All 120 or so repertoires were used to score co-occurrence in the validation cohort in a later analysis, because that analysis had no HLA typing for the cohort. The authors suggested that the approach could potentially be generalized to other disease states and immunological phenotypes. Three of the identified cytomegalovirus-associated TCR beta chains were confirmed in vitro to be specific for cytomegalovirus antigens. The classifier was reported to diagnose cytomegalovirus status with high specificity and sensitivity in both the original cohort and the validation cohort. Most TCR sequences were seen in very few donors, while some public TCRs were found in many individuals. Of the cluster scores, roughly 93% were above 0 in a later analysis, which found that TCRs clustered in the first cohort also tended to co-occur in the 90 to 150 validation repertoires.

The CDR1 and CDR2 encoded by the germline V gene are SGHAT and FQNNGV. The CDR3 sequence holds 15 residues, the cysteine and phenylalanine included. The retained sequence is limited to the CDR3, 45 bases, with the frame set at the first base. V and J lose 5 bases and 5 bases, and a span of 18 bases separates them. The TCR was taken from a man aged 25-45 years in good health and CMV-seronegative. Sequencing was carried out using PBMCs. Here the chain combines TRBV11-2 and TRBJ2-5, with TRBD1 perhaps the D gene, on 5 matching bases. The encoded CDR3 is CASSHTGRARETQYF. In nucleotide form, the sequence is TGTGCCAGCAGCCATACAGGTCGGGCGAGGGAGACCCAGTACTTC.